This T cell receptor (beta chain) was sequenced during a study of siplizumab effects on memory and regulatory T cells. Using immunoSEQ multiplex PCR, the repertoire was profiled, and TCRdb retains in-frame clones only, with some absent. This sample has some 5,000 clones, with approximately 46% found just once. Cocultured for five to seven days at 37°C were the mixed lymphocyte reaction cells. V was trimmed by 1 base and J by 0 bases, leaving 13 bases between them. CDR1 is SNHLY and CDR2 is FYNNEI in the germline V gene. The CDR3 extends over 16 amino acids. The sample holds a few counts of this clone. Its antigen is undetermined.

The sequenced material came from CFSE-low (dividing) CD8+ T cells sorted from an allogeneic mixed lymphocyte reaction. The V call is TRBV2, the J call TRBJ2-7, with D tentatively TRBD2 (6 bases). The clonotype comes from a human donor in good health; the cells came from an allogeneic mixed lymphocyte reaction. Some clones in this sample may be carry-over from other donors' samples. In DNA, the CDR3 is TGTGCCAGCAGTGAAGAAGGCCTAGCGTACTCCTACGAGCAGTACTTC. This codes for CASSEEGLAYSYEQYF.